This T cell receptor beta chain is from a study of beta chain features in type 1 diabetes. The isolated RNA, all of it, was reverse transcribed, so expressed TCRB transcripts were what got sequenced. Generated by immunoSEQ multiplex PCR, the TCRdb table keeps only in-frame clones and is missing some. The table lists approximately 140,000 clones, around 51% of them singletons. Study results and limitations: When VDJ junctions were examined, type 1 diabetes patients showed fewer insertions and more deletions. Relative to healthy donors, patients appeared to have naive, central memory and Treg TCRB repertoires that were more similar.

In all sorted populations, purity surpassed 95%. This clone has a handful of counts. As yet, its antigen is unknown. The germline V gene encodes CDR1 SGDLS and CDR2 YYNGEE. The CDR3 covers 16 residues. Losses at the gene ends were 4 bases for V and 0 bases for J; bases not matched to a gene: 6. The sequencing sample was made of Tregs from blood. The clonotype originates from a man aged 18 to 35 in good health. The chain joins TRBV9 to TRBJ2-1, with 8 bases lining up with TRBD2. The CDR3 here is CASSFSGGPSYNEQFF. The CDR3 DNA reads TGTGCCAGCAGCTTCAGCGGGGGCCCCTCCTACAATGAGCAGTTCTTC.